Following are 2 T cell receptor beta chains from one sample sequenced in a study of shared clonotypes between healthy human individuals. Sequencing used immunoSEQ multiplex PCR; TCRdb keeps in-frame clones, though not all of them. The data hold about 2 million clones, with 85% to 95% observed a single time. The sequenced sample was naive CD4+ T cells sorted from blood. Subset of the sample: CD45RA+ positively selected. Receptor source: a young man in good health.

The chain employs TRBV5-1 and TRBJ2-5; D unclear. This CDR3 contains 11 residues. The ends were cut back, 6 bases at V and 2 bases at J, with 5 bases in the middle. Per germline, CDR1 SGHRS and CDR2 YFSETQ. Written as DNA, the CDR3 is TGCGCCAGCAACCAACAAGAGACCCAGTACTTC. It encodes CASNQQETQYF.

This chain links TRBV10-2 with TRBJ1-1, with D tentatively TRBD1 (5 bases). In germline, CDR1 is WSHSY, CDR2 SAAADI. The V and J ends lost 2 bases and 6 bases respectively, with 13 bases between them. The CDR3 sequence is 14 residues long. As DNA, the CDR3 is TGCGCCAGCAGTGAGCCTCGGGGGATCTCTGAAGCTTTCTTT. Translating gives CASSEPRGISEAFF.